This paragraph reports one T cell receptor beta chain. Its specificity is not known. The CDR3 runs to 14 residues. CDR1 is SGHNT, CDR2 YYREEE, per germline (reference sequence). V gave up 0 bases and J gave up 6 bases, with 11 bases separating them. These data belong to a study of regulatory T cells in long-lasting Graves disease. Findings and caveats of the study: Persistent Graves' cases showed lower TCR diversity than newly diagnosed cases. The sample size was small, and this may have reduced accuracy. Newly diagnosed patients shared 966 public clonotypes; persistent patients shared around 2,800.

PBMC-derived RNA was used for the TCR library. TCRdb reprocessed the reads via MiXCR and lists one record per CDR3 protein. The table lists 600 to 950 distinct CDR3 sequences, more than 75% of them singletons. The sample in question was peripheral blood mononuclear cells (PBMCs), obtained with antithyroid drug treatment, in newly diagnosed or persistent Graves disease (not recorded which). The sequence was obtained from a female donor with Graves disease. The chain employs TRBV5-4 and TRBJ2-3; D perhaps matches TRBD1 (5 bases). The CDR3, as DNA: TGTGCCAGCAGCTTGGACCCGGCAGGGGATACGCAGTATTTT. Translating gives CASSLDPAGDTQYF. Full variable domain (outside the CDR3, taken from reference TRBV5-4 and TRBJ2-3): ETGVTQSPTHLIKTRGQQVTLRCSSQSGHNTVSWYQQALGQGPQFIFQYYREEENGRGNFPPRFSGLQFPNYSSELNVNALELDDSALYLCASSLDPAGDTQYFGPGTRLTVL.